A single sample is the source of the 24 T cell receptor beta chains below, sequenced in a study of T cell changes during pregnancy in multiple sclerosis (dated by TCRdb to the late 2010s). The library was prepared using the immunoSEQ multiplex PCR assay. Not all clones reach the TCRdb copy of this immuneACCESS table, which keeps in-frame sequences only. Checked studies attribute under half of the gap to unresolved V genes and leave the rest unexplained. Within this sample are tens of thousands of clones, with about nine tenths of them counted one time only. The ten largest clones take up 3% to 3.5% of the sample. Sequencing was performed on peripheral blood, taken before pregnancy. These receptors all stem from a female donor with multiple sclerosis, enrolled in a pregnancy study.

V and J are TRBV18 and TRBJ1-1, with D possibly being TRBD1 (6 bases). V gave up 10 bases and J gave up 6 bases, with 15 bases separating them. The CDR3 spans 12 residues. Germline CDR1 reads KGHSH; CDR2 reads LQKENI. The CDR3 protein is CATERGGAEAFF. CDR3 coding DNA: TGTGCCACCGAGAGGGGGGGGGCTGAAGCTTTCTTT.

J is TRBJ1-4 and V is TRBV10-3, with D perhaps TRBD1 (5 bases). This CDR3 is 15 amino acids long. Trimming stripped 0 bases from V and 0 bases from J, with 5 bases between. Germline CDR1 and CDR2: ENHRY and SYGVKD. Here the CDR3 DNA reads TGTGCCATCAGTGAGTCACAGGCAACTAATGAAAAACTGTTTTTT. Protein product: CAISESQATNEKLFF.

The V and J genes are TRBV7-9 and TRBJ2-5, with D perhaps TRBD1 (5 bases). The CDR3 runs 14 residues. Germline assignment: CDR1 SEHNR and CDR2 FQNEAQ (reference sequence). Trimming left V 5 bases short and J 2 bases short, with 12 bases between. CDR3 amino acids: CASSPVGVQETQYF. The CDR3 DNA reads as TGTGCCAGCAGCCCCGTAGGGGTACAAGAGACCCAGTACTTC.

This clone was found once. The gene calls are TRBV4-3 and TRBJ1-6, with no clear D. V was cut by 0 bases and J by 9 bases, with 24 bases left in between. CDR1 and CDR2 (germline): LGHNA, YSLEER. This CDR3 comprises 19 residues. CDR3 in amino acids: CASSQDGIGPETFRSPLHF. The CDR3 nucleotides read TGCGCCAGCAGCCAAGATGGTATTGGGCCAGAGACATTCCGTTCACCCCTCCACTTT.

V is TRBV10-3 and J is TRBJ2-7; tentatively, D is TRBD1 (5 bases). Germline CDR1 reads ENHRY; CDR2 reads SYGVKD. CDR3 size: 15 residues. With 7 bases removed from V and 0 bases from J, the gap between germline ends came to 16 bases. For the CDR3, the DNA is TGTGCCATCAATGAACAAGGGGATTCCTCCTACGAGCAGTACTTC. Encoded protein: CAINEQGDSSYEQYF.

The chain combines TRBV12-5 with TRBJ1-3; 7 nucleotides line up with TRBD1. Germline assignment: CDR1 LGHNT and CDR2 FRNRAP. This CDR3 comprises 16 residues. J lost 0 bases, V lost 5 bases, and 7 bases had no gene match. The CDR3 DNA sequence: TGTGCTAGTGGTGCAGGGGGTGGCCCCTCTGGAAACACCATATATTTT. This gives the protein CASGAGGGPSGNTIYF.

The chain uses TRBV13 and TRBJ2-3; 11 nucleotides match TRBD2. This CDR3 contains 17 residues. V gave up 5 bases and J gave up 5 bases; unmatched junction bases: 12. The germline gives CDR1 PRHDT, CDR2 FYEKMQ (reference sequence). CDR3 sequence reads: CASSPRLAGSVVDTQYF. CDR3 DNA: TGTGCCAGCAGCCCGAGACTAGCGGGGTCGGTGGTAGATACGCAGTATTTT.

The chain recombines TRBV7-6 with TRBJ2-3, with D maybe TRBD1 (5 bases). V dropped 0 bases and J dropped 0 bases, with 7 bases sitting between them. Germline V gene data show CDR1 as SGHVS and CDR2 as FNYEAQ. The CDR3 extends over 15 amino acids. CDR3 residues: CASSLAAGSTDTQYF. For the CDR3, the DNA is TGTGCCAGCAGCTTAGCGGCAGGGAGCACAGATACGCAGTATTTT.

The chain employs TRBV5-6 and TRBJ1-3; D possibly corresponds to TRBD1 (5 bases). Per germline, CDR1 SGHDT and CDR2 YYEEEE. Deletions cut 3 bases from V and 9 bases from J, with 16 bases between. The CDR3 consists of 14 residues. CDR3 sequence: CASSSAGLGRTIYF. DNA for the CDR3: TGTGCCAGCAGCTCCGCCGGGCTGGGGCGCACCATATATTTT.

This clone was picked up one time. The V call is TRBV2, the J call TRBJ1-2; possible D gene TRBD1, 6 bases. Trimming took 8 bases from V and 0 from J, leaving 19 bases between them. Looked up from germline, CDR1 is SNHLY and CDR2 is FYNNEI. CDR3 length equals 16 residues. CDR3 in amino acids: CASEAWDDRTNYGYTF. The DNA for the CDR3 is TGTGCCAGCGAAGCCTGGGACGACAGGACTAACTATGGCTACACCTTC.

V and J are TRBV7-2 and TRBJ2-7; D remains unclear. V lost 4 bases and J lost 2, with 3 bases in between. This CDR3 contains 11 residues. The V gene's germline CDR1 is SGHTA and CDR2 FQGNSA. CDR3 region: CASSSAYEQYF. For the CDR3, the DNA is TGTGCCAGCAGCTCGGCCTACGAGCAGTACTTC.

The chain carries TRBV19 and TRBJ1-2; 8 bases line up with TRBD1. The ends lost 7 bases at V and 8 bases at J; junction bases unmatched: 15. This CDR3 is 15 amino acids long. Germline CDR1 is LNHDA and CDR2 is SQIVND (reference sequence). The CDR3 protein is CASTKPPSRGQGYTF. CDR3 coding DNA: TGTGCCAGTACGAAACCCCCGTCCAGGGGGCAAGGCTACACCTTC.

This rearrangement joins TRBV19 to TRBJ2-1; 9 bases line up with TRBD1. V was clipped by 4 bases and J by 10 bases; unmatched bases: 8. The germline V gene has CDR1 LNHDA and CDR2 SQIVND (reference sequence). The CDR3 spans 14 residues. DNA for the CDR3: TGTGCCAGTAGTACGGGACAGGGAAGTGGAGAGCAGTTCTTC. It yields the protein CASSTGQGSGEQFF.

V and J are TRBV19 and TRBJ2-1; TRBD1 is a possible D gene (5 bases). The CDR3 is 14 amino acids. Trimming removed 5 bases from V and 6 bases from J, with 14 bases in between. CDR1 LNHDA and CDR2 SQIVND come from the germline V gene (reference sequence). The chain's CDR3 is CASSGRAIGNEQFF. CDR3 coding DNA: TGTGCCAGTAGTGGCAGGGCTATCGGCAATGAGCAGTTCTTC.

On this clone itself: A read error may account for a junction end that differs from germline. The chain recombines TRBV11-2 with TRBJ2-1; TRBD2 matches 9 bases. CDR3 length equals 13 residues. Germline CDR1 is SGHAT and CDR2 is FQNNGV. The chain's CDR3 is CASSPGLAPFRIF. In DNA form, the CDR3 reads TGTGCCAGCAGCCCGGGACTAGCTCCGTTCCGGATCTTC.

The table lists this clone with a count of one. V gene TRBV9 combines with J gene TRBJ2-3; 7 bases are shared with TRBD1. The CDR3 runs to 16 residues. V lost 3 bases and J lost 2; bases outside the gene matches: 9. Germline loops: CDR1 SGDLS, CDR2 YYNGEE. CDR3 residues: CASSGQGGLATDTQYF. The CDR3, as DNA: TGTGCCAGCAGCGGACAGGGTGGATTGGCCACAGATACGCAGTATTTT.

V usage is TRBV4-2 and J usage is TRBJ1-5, with 7 bases aligning to TRBD1. Germline V CDR1 and CDR2: LGHNA, YNFKEQ. This CDR3 contains 17 residues. V lost 1 base to trimming and J lost 0 bases; unmatched junction nucleotides: 6. Here the CDR3 DNA reads TGTGCCAGCAGCCAAGTGGGACAGACCTATAGCAATCAGCCCCAGCATTTT. It specifies CASSQVGQTYSNQPQHF.

This rearrangement joins TRBV6-6 to TRBJ2-7; 10 nucleotides agree with TRBD2. Losses at the gene ends were 5 bases for V and 3 bases for J; bases not matched to a gene: 7. The CDR3 is 15 residues long. Germline loops: CDR1 MNHNY, CDR2 SVGAGI (reference sequence). The CDR3 spells CASSPTSGAHYEQYF. The CDR3 coding sequence is TGTGCCAGCAGTCCAACTAGCGGGGCCCACTACGAGCAGTACTTC.

There are many counts of this clone. The chain links TRBV7-2 to TRBJ1-1, with D uncertain. Germline CDR1 reads SGHTA; CDR2 reads FQGNSA. The V end was cut by 4 bases, the J end by 7 bases, with 13 bases between. The CDR3 loop spans 13 amino acids. This chain's CDR3 is CASSSFTVLEAFF. The CDR3 nucleotides read TGTGCCAGCAGCTCCTTTACGGTTCTTGAAGCTTTCTTT.

CDR3 in DNA: TGTGCCAGCAGCGGAGGACAGGGGGCCGGGGAGACCCAGTACTTC. It codes for CASSGGQGAGETQYF. The chain combines TRBV9 with TRBJ2-5, with 11 positions matching TRBD1. The CDR3 loop spans 15 amino acids. The trim removed 3 bases at V and 5 bases at J, leaving 6 bases unmatched. Germline V gives CDR1 SGDLS, CDR2 YYNGEE.

The gene calls are TRBV5-1 and TRBJ1-1; 9 bases align to TRBD1. The V gene's germline CDR1 is SGHRS and CDR2 YFSETQ. The V and J ends lost 1 base and 2 bases, in that order; junction bases with no gene match: 3. The CDR3 contains 15 residues. The chain's CDR3 is CASSLRTGANTEAFF. The DNA of the CDR3 is TGCGCCAGCAGCTTGCGGACAGGGGCCAACACTGAAGCTTTCTTT.

This clone was picked up one time. This chain links TRBV9 with TRBJ2-3; D is possibly TRBD2 (7 bases). CDR1 and CDR2 (germline): SGDLS, YYNGEE. V lost 3 bases and J 6 bases, leaving 11 bases between the germline ends. This CDR3 is 13 amino acids long. DNA of the CDR3: TGTGCCAGCAGCGGCGGGGGCGGTGATACGCAGTATTTT. Its translation: CASSGGGGDTQYF. Full variable domain (missing parts from reference TRBV9 and TRBJ2-3): DSGVTQTPKHLITATGQRVTLRCSPRSGDLSVYWYQQSLDQGLQFLIQYYNGEERAKGNILERFSAQQFPDLHSELNLSSLELGDSALYFCASSGGGGDTQYFGPGTRLTVL.

J is TRBJ2-2 and V is TRBV27; 9 bases are a match to TRBD2. J lost 9 bases, V lost 9 bases, and 5 bases had no gene match. The CDR3 spans 12 residues. Germline V CDR1 and CDR2: MNHEY, SMNVEV (reference sequence). DNA of the CDR3: TGTGCCAGTGGGACTAGCTTTAGGGAGCTGTTTTTT. Translating gives CASGTSFRELFF.

V and J are TRBV27 and TRBJ1-1; D is perhaps TRBD1 (5 bases). Germline V gives CDR1 MNHEY, CDR2 SMNVEV (reference sequence). V was pared by 4 bases and J by 2 bases, with 14 bases between. The CDR3 consists of 15 residues. For the CDR3, the DNA is TGTGCCAGCAGTTCCCGGGGAGGACACAACACTGAAGCTTTCTTT. This translates into CASSSRGGHNTEAFF.